This T cell receptor (beta chain) is drawn from a study of regulatory T cells in long-lasting Graves disease. Specified time point: persistent/refractory GD, antithyroid drugs over 5 years with positive TRAb. RNA isolated from PBMCs was used to make the TCR library. The TCR beta library used iRepertoire HTBI primers with Arm-PCR amplification of CDR3. Each CDR3 protein gets one entry after TCRdb re-called the multiplex PCR reads with MiXCR. The data show roughly 430,000 distinct CDR3 sequences, around 20% seen once. Trimming shortened V by 3 bases and J by 0 bases, and 20 bases separated the two germline ends. This CDR3 contains 17 residues. Per the germline V gene, CDR1 is DFQATT and CDR2 is SNEGSKA (reference sequence).

The rearrangement uses TRBV20-1 and TRBJ1-1; a weak D match, TRBD1 (5 bases). The sequences come from peripheral blood mononuclear cells (PBMCs), collected when the disease was refractory, from a patient treated with antithyroid drugs. This receptor was identified in a female donor with Graves disease. The CDR3 DNA reads TGCAGTGCTAGTGATCTGGCAGGGTGGGGGATGAACACTGAAGCTTTCTTT. Residues: CSASDLAGWGMNTEAFF.